Listed below are T cell receptor beta chains from one sample, sequenced in a study of blood T cell repertoires in COVID-19. Repertoires were generated with immunoSEQ multiplex PCR, while TCRdb's copy carries only in-frame clones and drops some. The sample has almost 250,000 clones, 75% to 85% seen once; the top ten hold approximately 9.6%. The material sequenced was PBMCs or T cells enriched from blood (not recorded which). Receptors originate from a woman aged 45-60 years with acute COVID-19. Each CDR3 is given with its conserved first and last residue. Fields, in order: D gene, J gene, clone size, V gene, CDR3 DNA, CDR3 protein. The D gene is left open where the match is weak. Not every row has a clone size; where given, it reads once, few, many or a size class.

>.|TRBJ1-5|.|TRBV10-2
TGCGCCAGCAGTAGCGGGGATCAGCCCCAGCATTTT
CASSSGDQPQHF
>.|TRBJ1-1|.|TRBV19
TGTGCCAGTAGTGAGCGACAGCCCAACACTGAAGCTTTCTTT
CASSERQPNTEAFF
>TRBD1|TRBJ2-1|.|TRBV5-1
TGCGCCAGCAGCCCTAGACAGGGTTGGAGCGATGAGCAGTTCTTC
CASSPRQGWSDEQFF
>.|TRBJ1-2|.|TRBV7-2
TGTGCCAGCAGCTTATCTCGGGGTGACTATGGCTACACCTTC
CASSLSRGDYGYTF
>.|TRBJ1-1|.|TRBV18
TGTGCCAGCTCACCAAGCGGGGTGGGGACAGCTTTCTTT
CASSPSGVGTAFF
>TRBD1|TRBJ1-5|.|TRBV5-1
TGCGCCAGCAGCCCGGACAGGGTGGATCAGCCCCAGCATTTT
CASSPDRVDQPQHF
>.|TRBJ1-4|.|TRBV19
TGTGCCAGTAGTCCCAGGGGACGGGATGAAAAACTGTTTTTT
CASSPRGRDEKLFF
>.|TRBJ2-1|.|TRBV7-2
TGTGCCAGCAGCTTAGAAACAGGGTTCGAGTATGAGCAGTTCTTC
CASSLETGFEYEQFF
>.|TRBJ2-3|.|TRBV9
TGTGCCAGCAGCGTGAAACTCACAGATACGCAGTATTTT
CASSVKLTDTQYF
>.|TRBJ1-2|.|TRBV30
TGTGCCTGGAGTTACAAGTCGTACGGCTACACCTTC
CAWSYKSYGYTF
>.|TRBJ1-2|.|TRBV21-1
TGTGCCAGCAGACTGGAGGGCAACTATGGCTACACCTTC
CASRLEGNYGYTF
>.|TRBJ2-5|.|TRBV6-5
TGTGCCAGCAGTTACCTGGGCCCCCAAGAGACCCAGTACTTC
CASSYLGPQETQYF
>.|TRBJ1-1|.|TRBV5-1
TGCGCCAGCAGCTTGACGGGGGACAACACTGAAGCTTTCTTT
CASSLTGDNTEAFF
>.|TRBJ1-1|few|TRBV10-3
TGTGCCATCAGTGTGTTGGCAGGGTGGGACACTGAAGCTTTCTTT
CAISVLAGWDTEAFF
>TRBD2|TRBJ2-5|.|TRBV3-1/TRBV3-2
TGTGCCAGCAGCCTTCGGACTAGCGGGGGGGAGACCCAGTACTTC
CASSLRTSGGETQYF
>.|TRBJ1-1|.|TRBV7-8
TGTGCCAGCAGCCTACCGCCGGGTATGAACACTGAAGCTTTCTTT
CASSLPPGMNTEAFF
>.|TRBJ1-4|.|TRBV6-6
TGTGCCAGCAGTTACACTGGAGGGTGGGAAAAACTGTTTTTT
CASSYTGGWEKLFF
>TRBD1|TRBJ1-2|.|TRBV20-1
TGCAGTGCTAGTCTTCAGGGGGCGCGTGGCTACACCTTC
CSASLQGARGYTF
>TRBD1|TRBJ1-2|.|TRBV5-4
TGTGCCAGCAGCTTGCCGCTAGGGACAGACTATGGCTACACCTTC
CASSLPLGTDYGYTF
>.|TRBJ2-5|once|TRBV6-2/TRBV6-3
TGTGCCAGCAGCAGTCCTAGCTCCGTAGAGACCCAGTACTTC
CASSSPSSVETQYF
>TRBD2|TRBJ2-1|.|TRBV7-2
TGTGCCAGCAGCTCCTGGTGGGGTGGGTCGGGGGGACACAATGAGCAGTTCTTC
CASSSWWGGSGGHNEQFF
>TRBD1|TRBJ1-1|.|TRBV30
TGTGCCTGGATGAGTGGGACAGGGGCGGGCACTGAAGCTTTCTTT
CAWMSGTGAGTEAFF